The following is a T cell receptor (beta chain) sequence with its context. This CDR3 has 16 amino acids. V was pared by 0 bases and J by 6 bases, with 5 bases of the junction left unmatched. Germline values: CDR1 LGHNA, CDR2 YNFKEQ. Assay: immunoSEQ multiplex PCR; the TCRdb copy retains only in-frame clones and omits some. Of over 200,000 clones listed, 80% to 90% are singletons. These data are taken from a study of blood T cell repertoires in COVID-19. The receptor was isolated from a woman aged 50 to 65 with acute or convalescent COVID-19. This chain links TRBV4-2 with TRBJ1-5; 10 bases line up with TRBD1. The sequenced material came from peripheral blood. The CDR3 nucleotides are TGTGCCAGCAGCCAAGATGGAGGACAGGGGGGTCAGCCCCAGCATTTT. Amino acid sequence: CASSQDGGQGGQPQHF.